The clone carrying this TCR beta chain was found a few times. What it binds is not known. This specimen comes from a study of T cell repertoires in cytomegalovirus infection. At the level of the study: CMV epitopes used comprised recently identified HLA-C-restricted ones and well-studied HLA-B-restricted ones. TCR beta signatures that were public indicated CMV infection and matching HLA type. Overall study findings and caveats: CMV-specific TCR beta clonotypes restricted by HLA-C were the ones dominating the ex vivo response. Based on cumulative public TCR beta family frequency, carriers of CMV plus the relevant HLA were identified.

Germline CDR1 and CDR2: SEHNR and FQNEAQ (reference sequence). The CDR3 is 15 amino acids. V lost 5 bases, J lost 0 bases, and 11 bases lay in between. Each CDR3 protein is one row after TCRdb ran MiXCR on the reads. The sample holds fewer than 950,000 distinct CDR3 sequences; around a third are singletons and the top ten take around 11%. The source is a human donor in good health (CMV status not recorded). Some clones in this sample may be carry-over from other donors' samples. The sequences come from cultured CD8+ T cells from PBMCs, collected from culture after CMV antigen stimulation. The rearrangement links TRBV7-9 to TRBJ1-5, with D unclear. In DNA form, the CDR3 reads TGTGCCAGCAGCCCAACAGATAATAGCAATCAGCCCCAGCATTTT. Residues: CASSPTDNSNQPQHF. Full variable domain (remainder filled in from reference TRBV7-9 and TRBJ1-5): DTGVSQNPRHKITKRGQNVTFRCDPISEHNRLYWYRQTLGQGPEFLTYFQNEAQLEKSRLLSDRFSAERPKGSFSTLEIQRTEQGDSAMYLCASSPTDNSNQPQHFGDGTRLSIL.